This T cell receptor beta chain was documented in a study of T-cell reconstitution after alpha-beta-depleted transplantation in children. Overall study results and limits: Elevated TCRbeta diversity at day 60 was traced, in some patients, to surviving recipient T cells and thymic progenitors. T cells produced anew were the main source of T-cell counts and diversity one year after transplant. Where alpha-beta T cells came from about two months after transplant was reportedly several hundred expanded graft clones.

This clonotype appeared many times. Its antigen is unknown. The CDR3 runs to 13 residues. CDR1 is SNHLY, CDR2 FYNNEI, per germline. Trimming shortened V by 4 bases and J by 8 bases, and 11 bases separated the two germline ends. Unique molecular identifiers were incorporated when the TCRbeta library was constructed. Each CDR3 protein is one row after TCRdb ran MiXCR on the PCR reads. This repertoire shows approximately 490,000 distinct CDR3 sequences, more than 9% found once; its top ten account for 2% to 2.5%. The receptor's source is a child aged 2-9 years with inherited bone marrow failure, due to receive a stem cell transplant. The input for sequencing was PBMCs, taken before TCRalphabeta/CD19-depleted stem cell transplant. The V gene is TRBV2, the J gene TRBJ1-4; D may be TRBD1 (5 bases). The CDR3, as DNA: TGTGCCAGCAGTGTGAGGGGCGGAGAAAAACTGTTTTTT. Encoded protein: CASSVRGGEKLFF.